Sequencing of this T cell receptor (beta chain) was carried out in a study of blood T cell repertoires in COVID-19. Study information: Samples came from the United States, Italy and Spain, spanning acute and convalescent COVID-19.

This clone was seen only once. The CDR3 length is 15 residues. V was shortened by 0 bases and J by 6 bases, with 12 bases between the two germline ends. CDR1 and CDR2 (germline): MGHRA, YSYEKL. Which cohort a participant joined came from the clinical history participants gave. Source study methods: From reference gene primer amplification, estimates of nucleated cell counts were derived. Clones were read by immunoSEQ multiplex PCR, and TCRdb kept only the in-frame ones, dropping some. V, J and clone size derive from that table, while D and trimming were established from the DNA sequence. The table includes about 250,000 clones, 80% to 90% detected once.

The V and J genes are TRBV4-1 and TRBJ1-5; D is undetermined. The clonotype comes from a woman in her late teens or twenties who had recovered from COVID-19. The sample comprised PBMCs or T cells enriched from blood (not recorded which). The DNA of the CDR3 is TGCGCCAGCAGCCAAGAACCAGGAGGTGGTCAGCCCCAGCATTTT. Translating gives CASSQEPGGGQPQHF.